The 16 T cell receptor beta chains reported below all come from one sample, sequenced in a study of beta chain features in type 1 diabetes. Isolated RNA was reverse transcribed in full, so expressed TCRB transcripts were sequenced. Generated by immunoSEQ multiplex PCR, the TCRdb table keeps only in-frame clones and is missing some. Among some 360,000 clones listed, around a fifth were seen once. The source material was naive CD4+ T cells from blood. The source is a woman aged 18 to 35 in good health.

In this sample, this clone turned up a few times. The chain couples TRBV5-1 to TRBJ2-7; 12 bases are a match to TRBD2. Germline trimming cut 2 bases from V and 6 bases from J; bases unmatched to any gene: 3. The CDR3 is 14 amino acids. Germline lookup yields CDR1 SGHRS and CDR2 YFSETQ. In DNA, the CDR3 is TGCGCCAGCAGCTTAGGACTAGCGGGATTCGAGCAGTACTTC. The encoded protein is CASSLGLAGFEQYF.

The V call is TRBV5-1, the J call TRBJ2-6; TRBD2 agrees at 7 bases. Losses at the gene ends were 4 bases for V and 2 bases for J; bases not matched to a gene: 6. The CDR3 runs to 16 residues. Germline V CDR1 and CDR2: SGHRS, YFSETQ. The CDR3 protein is CASSAPGGPGANVLTF. The DNA of the CDR3 is TGCGCCAGCAGCGCTCCGGGGGGACCTGGGGCCAACGTCCTGACTTTC. Complete variable domain (other parts from reference TRBV5-1 and TRBJ2-6): KAGVTQTPRYLIKTRGQQVTLSCSPISGHRSVSWYQQTPGQGLQFLFEYFSETQRNKGNFPGRFSGRQFSNSRSEMNVSTLELGDSALYLCASSAPGGPGANVLTFGAGSRLTVL.

This clone has just a few counts. The chain combines TRBV30 with TRBJ1-5; 12 nucleotides agree with TRBD1. CDR1 and CDR2 from the germline V gene are GTSNPN and SVGIG (reference sequence). V was pared by 2 bases and J by 4 bases, with 18 bases of the junction left unmatched. CDR3 length: 20 amino acids. In DNA, the CDR3 is TGTGCCTGGAGTCCGACCTCTCTCGGGACAGGGGGCCTAGAAAATCAGCCCCAGCATTTT. Translated: CAWSPTSLGTGGLENQPQHF.

The gene calls are TRBV9 and TRBJ2-1; 11 nucleotides match TRBD1. Germline lookup yields CDR1 SGDLS and CDR2 YYNGEE. After removal of 7 bases from V and 4 bases from J, the junction contained 4 bases not matched to a gene. The CDR3 covers 14 residues. The chain's CDR3 is CASGQGAPYNEQFF. CDR3 sequence (DNA): TGTGCCAGCGGACAGGGGGCCCCTTACAATGAGCAGTTCTTC.

This clone was detected only a few times. V is TRBV5-1 and J is TRBJ2-7, with 7 positions matching TRBD2. Looked up from germline, CDR1 is SGHRS and CDR2 is YFSETQ. The CDR3 loop spans 19 amino acids. With V trimmed by 2 bases and J by 0 bases, 17 bases remained unmatched. The CDR3 DNA reads as TGCGCCAGCAGCTTAAGGGTACGGGGAGCGGGAACGATCTCCTACGAGCAGTACTTC. It is translated as CASSLRVRGAGTISYEQYF.

J is TRBJ2-7 and V is TRBV4-1, with a weak D call TRBD1 (5 bases). The V and J ends lost 3 bases and 6 bases respectively, with 15 bases between them. Germline CDR1 is MGHRA and CDR2 is YSYEKL. The CDR3 is made up of 14 amino acids. The CDR3 here is CASSHPLQGTEQYF. Here the CDR3 DNA reads TGCGCCAGCAGCCACCCACTTCAGGGTACCGAGCAGTACTTC.

This chain links TRBV30 with TRBJ1-2, with 7 nucleotides matching TRBD1. Germline CDR1 reads GTSNPN; CDR2 reads SVGIG (reference sequence). V dropped 4 bases and J dropped 7; count of bases not matched to a gene: 15. The CDR3 spans 15 residues. This chain's CDR3 is CAWISLRGRVSGYTF. The CDR3 region has the DNA TGTGCCTGGATCTCCCTAAGGGGGCGGGTCAGTGGCTACACCTTC.

This clone occurred a few times. The gene calls are TRBV6-5 and TRBJ1-1; D unresolved. The V gene's germline CDR1 is MNHEY and CDR2 SVGAGI. The V end lost 4 bases, the J end lost 8 bases, and 11 bases lay between the germline ends. The CDR3 is 12 amino acids. This CDR3 is CASSSRGGEAFF. CDR3 DNA sequence: TGTGCCAGCAGTTCCCGGGGAGGAGAAGCTTTCTTT.

The chain combines TRBV19 with TRBJ2-7; the D is unclear. Per the germline V gene, CDR1 is LNHDA and CDR2 is SQIVND (reference sequence). This CDR3 region has 14 residues. Trimming pared 1 base from V and 3 bases from J, leaving 10 bases between. DNA for the CDR3: TGTGCCAGTAGTATAGCTACCGATTACTACGAGCAGTACTTC. Translated, it gives CASSIATDYYEQYF.

The chain couples TRBV30 to TRBJ1-1; D gene uncertain. This CDR3 contains 11 residues. V dropped 0 bases and J dropped 7 bases, with 6 bases sitting between them. The germline CDR1 and CDR2 sequences are GTSNPN and SVGIG (reference sequence). CDR3 region: CAWSVRHEAFF. CDR3 nucleotides: TGTGCCTGGAGTGTGCGACATGAAGCTTTCTTT.

This clone was detected a few times. The rearrangement joins TRBV30 to TRBJ1-4; 9 bases match TRBD1. The CDR3 is 12 amino acids. The V gene end was trimmed by 4 bases and the J gene end by 8 bases; junction bases not matched to a gene: 2. Germline CDR1 is GTSNPN and CDR2 is SVGIG (reference sequence). The CDR3 DNA is TGTGCCTGGAACACAGGGGGCGAAAAACTGTTTTTT. It yields the protein CAWNTGGEKLFF.

The chain couples TRBV9 to TRBJ2-7; D remains ambiguous. Trimming cost V 3 bases and J 5 bases, with 15 bases left between them. This CDR3 contains 14 residues. Germline loops: CDR1 SGDLS, CDR2 YYNGEE. The CDR3 DNA is TGTGCCAGCAGCGCACGATTGCGAACGGACGAGCAGTACTTC. Translating it yields CASSARLRTDEQYF.

This chain connects TRBV7-3 to TRBJ2-2; D remains ambiguous. Germline V gene data show CDR1 as SGHTA and CDR2 as FQGTGA. Deletions cut 0 bases from V and 1 base from J, with 9 bases between. The CDR3 is made up of 16 amino acids. The CDR3 DNA reads TGTGCCAGCAGCTTAACGGGCCTTCTGAACACCGGGGAGCTGTTTTTT. Amino acid sequence: CASSLTGLLNTGELFF.

The genes are TRBV30 and TRBJ2-2, with D possibly matching TRBD1 (6 bases). The germline V gene has CDR1 GTSNPN and CDR2 SVGIG (reference sequence). The CDR3 runs 15 residues. Deletions cut 5 bases from V and 5 bases from J, with 18 bases between. CDR3 in amino acids: CAWCRGQSSTGELFF. The CDR3 nucleotides are TGTGCCTGGTGCCGCGGACAGAGCAGTACCGGGGAGCTGTTTTTT.

The rearrangement uses TRBV11-2 and TRBJ2-3, with 8 bases fitting TRBD2. Trimming removed 0 bases from V and 2 bases from J; junction bases left unmatched: 4. The CDR3 totals 16 residues. Germline CDR1 reads SGHAT; CDR2 reads FQNNGV. The CDR3 spells CASSLDPGLATDTQYF. For the CDR3, the DNA is TGTGCCAGCAGCTTAGATCCCGGACTAGCCACAGATACGCAGTATTTT.

This clone was detected a few times. The rearrangement links TRBV29-1 to TRBJ1-1; D may be TRBD1 (5 bases). The CDR3 loop spans 13 amino acids. In germline, CDR1 is SQVTM, CDR2 ANQGSEA. Trimming cost V 3 bases and J 0 bases, with 8 bases left between them. The CDR3 here is CSVEETVNTEAFF. The CDR3 DNA sequence: TGCAGCGTTGAGGAGACAGTGAACACTGAAGCTTTCTTT.